This record looks at one TCR beta chain sequence and its context. Its cognate antigen is unknown. This record belongs to a study of identical twins. V lost 6 bases, J lost 5 bases, and 8 bases stayed unmatched. This CDR3 contains 16 residues. Germline assignment: CDR1 MNHEY and CDR2 SMNVEV (reference sequence). Broader study findings: Researchers caution that invariant MAIT and iNKT cells could partly confound zero-insertion analyses. Abundant cord blood beta clonotypes carried fewer insertions; memory repertoires showed none.

A universal primer site was incorporated via template switching, and the cDNA contained unique molecular identifiers. TCRdb re-derived calls from the 5' RACE reads in MiXCR, one entry per CDR3 protein. The data contain some 630,000 distinct CDR3 sequences, under 8.5% of them singletons. These data were also reused for a study on yellow fever vaccine responses in identical twins.

The sequence came from a woman between 18 and 30 years old in good health. The chain employs TRBV27 and TRBJ2-1; 12 bases are a match to TRBD2. The sample consisted of PBMCs. In nucleotides, the CDR3 is TGTGCCAGCAGCGACCAATGGACTAGCGGGAACAATGAGCAGTTCTTC. Protein: CASSDQWTSGNNEQFF.